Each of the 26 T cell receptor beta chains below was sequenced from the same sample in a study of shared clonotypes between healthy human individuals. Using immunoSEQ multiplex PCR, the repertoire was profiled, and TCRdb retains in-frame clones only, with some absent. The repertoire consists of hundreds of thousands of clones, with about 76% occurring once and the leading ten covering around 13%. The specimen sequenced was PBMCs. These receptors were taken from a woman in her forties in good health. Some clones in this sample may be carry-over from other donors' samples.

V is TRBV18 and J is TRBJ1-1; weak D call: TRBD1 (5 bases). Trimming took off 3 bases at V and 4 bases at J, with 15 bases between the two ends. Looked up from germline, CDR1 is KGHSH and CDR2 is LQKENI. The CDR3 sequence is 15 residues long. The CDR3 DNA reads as TGTGCCAGCTCACCCCGGGGTGGGGGTACCACTGAAGCTTTCTTT. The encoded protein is CASSPRGGGTTEAFF.

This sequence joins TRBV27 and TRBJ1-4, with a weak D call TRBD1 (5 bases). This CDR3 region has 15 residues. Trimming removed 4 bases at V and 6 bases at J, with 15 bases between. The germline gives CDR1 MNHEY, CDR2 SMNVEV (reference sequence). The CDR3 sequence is CASSSLGVGDEKLFF. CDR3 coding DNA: TGTGCCAGCAGTTCCCTAGGGGTGGGTGATGAAAAACTGTTTTTT.

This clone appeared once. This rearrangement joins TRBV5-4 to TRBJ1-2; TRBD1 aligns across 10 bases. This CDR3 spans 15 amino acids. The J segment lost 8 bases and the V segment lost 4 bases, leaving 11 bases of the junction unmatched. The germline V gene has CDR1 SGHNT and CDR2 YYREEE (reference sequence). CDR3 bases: TGTGCCAGCAGCCCTGTAGGGACAGGGGTCTCCGGCTACACCTTC. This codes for CASSPVGTGVSGYTF.

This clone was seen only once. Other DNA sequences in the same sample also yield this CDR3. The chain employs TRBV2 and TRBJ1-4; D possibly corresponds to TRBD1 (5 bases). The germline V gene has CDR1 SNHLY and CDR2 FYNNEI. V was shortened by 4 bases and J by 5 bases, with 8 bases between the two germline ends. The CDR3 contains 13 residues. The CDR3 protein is CASSGGPNEKLFF. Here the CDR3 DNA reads TGTGCCAGCAGTGGGGGACCAAATGAAAAACTGTTTTTT.

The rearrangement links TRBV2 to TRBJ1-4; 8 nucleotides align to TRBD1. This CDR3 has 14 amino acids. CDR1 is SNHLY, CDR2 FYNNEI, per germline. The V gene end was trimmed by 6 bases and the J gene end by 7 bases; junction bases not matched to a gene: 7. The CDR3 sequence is CASRLQGVAEKLFF. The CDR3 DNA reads TGTGCCAGCAGGCTACAGGGGGTAGCTGAAAAACTGTTTTTT.

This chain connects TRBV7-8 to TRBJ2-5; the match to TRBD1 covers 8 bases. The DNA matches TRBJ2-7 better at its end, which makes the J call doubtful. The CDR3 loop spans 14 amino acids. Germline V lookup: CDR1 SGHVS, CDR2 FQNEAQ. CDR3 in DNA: TGTGCCAGCAGCGCCCGACAGGGGAGGTACGAGCAGTACTTC. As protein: CASSARQGRYEQYF.

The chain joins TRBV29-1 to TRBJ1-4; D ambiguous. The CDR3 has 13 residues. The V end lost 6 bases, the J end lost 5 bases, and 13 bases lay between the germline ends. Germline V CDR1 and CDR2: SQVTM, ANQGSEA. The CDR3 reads CSVLDFVNEKLFF. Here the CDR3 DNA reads TGCAGCGTACTGGACTTTGTGAATGAAAAACTGTTTTTT. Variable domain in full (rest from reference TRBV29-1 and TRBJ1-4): SAVISQKPSRDICQRGTSLTIQCQVDSQVTMMFWYRQQPGQSLTLIATANQGSEATYESGFVIDKFPISRPNLTFSTLTVSNMSPEDSSIYLCSVLDFVNEKLFFGSGTQLSVL.

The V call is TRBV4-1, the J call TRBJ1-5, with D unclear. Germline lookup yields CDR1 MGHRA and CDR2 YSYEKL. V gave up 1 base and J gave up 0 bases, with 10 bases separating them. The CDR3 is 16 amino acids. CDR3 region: CASSQGTADSNQPQHF. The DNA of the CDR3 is TGCGCCAGCAGCCAAGGAACGGCAGATAGCAATCAGCCCCAGCATTTT.

CDR3 sequence reads: CASSLRVRNSPYEQYF. The CDR3 nucleotides are TGTGCCAGCAGTTTGCGAGTACGCAATTCCCCCTACGAGCAGTACTTC. V is TRBV27 and J is TRBJ2-7, with D unclear. This CDR3 contains 16 residues. V lost 3 bases and J 2 bases, leaving 17 bases between the germline ends. CDR1 and CDR2 from the germline V gene are MNHEY and SMNVEV (reference sequence).

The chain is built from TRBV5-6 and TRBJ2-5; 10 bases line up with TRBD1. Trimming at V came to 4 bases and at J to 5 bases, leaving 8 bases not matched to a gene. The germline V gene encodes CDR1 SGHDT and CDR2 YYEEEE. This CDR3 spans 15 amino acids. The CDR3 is CASSRRQGALETQYF. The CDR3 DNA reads TGTGCCAGCAGCCGGCGACAGGGGGCGCTTGAGACCCAGTACTTC.

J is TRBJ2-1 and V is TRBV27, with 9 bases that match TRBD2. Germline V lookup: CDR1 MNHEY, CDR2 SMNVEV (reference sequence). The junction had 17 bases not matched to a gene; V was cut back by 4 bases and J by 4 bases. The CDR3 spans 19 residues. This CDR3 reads CASSSVGVAGVPAYNEQFF. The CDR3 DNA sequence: TGTGCCAGCAGTTCCGTGGGAGTAGCGGGAGTCCCCGCTTACAATGAGCAGTTCTTC.

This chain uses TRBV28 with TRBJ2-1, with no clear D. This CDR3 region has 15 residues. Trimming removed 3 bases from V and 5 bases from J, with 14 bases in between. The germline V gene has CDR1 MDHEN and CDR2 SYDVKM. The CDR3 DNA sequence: TGTGCCAGCAGTTTTTGGTCGGCTGTGAACAATGAGCAGTTCTTC. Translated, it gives CASSFWSAVNNEQFF.

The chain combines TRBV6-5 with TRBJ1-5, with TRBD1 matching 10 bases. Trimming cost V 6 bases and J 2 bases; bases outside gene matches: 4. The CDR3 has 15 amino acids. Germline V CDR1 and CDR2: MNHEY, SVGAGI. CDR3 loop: CASRRTGGGNQPQHF. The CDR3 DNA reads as TGTGCCAGCAGGCGGACAGGGGGAGGCAATCAGCCCCAGCATTTT.

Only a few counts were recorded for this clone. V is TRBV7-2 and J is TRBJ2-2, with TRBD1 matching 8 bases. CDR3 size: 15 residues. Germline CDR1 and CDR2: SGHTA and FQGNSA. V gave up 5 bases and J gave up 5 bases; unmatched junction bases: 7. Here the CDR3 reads CASSPRTGWTGELFF. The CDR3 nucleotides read TGTGCCAGCAGCCCCAGGACAGGGTGGACCGGGGAGCTGTTTTTT.

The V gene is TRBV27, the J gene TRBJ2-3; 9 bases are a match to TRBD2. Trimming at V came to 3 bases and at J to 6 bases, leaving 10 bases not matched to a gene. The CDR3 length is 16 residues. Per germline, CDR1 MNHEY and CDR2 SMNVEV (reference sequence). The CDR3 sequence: CASSLRAGGPFDTQYF. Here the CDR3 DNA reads TGTGCCAGCAGTTTGCGGGCGGGAGGGCCTTTCGATACGCAGTATTTT.

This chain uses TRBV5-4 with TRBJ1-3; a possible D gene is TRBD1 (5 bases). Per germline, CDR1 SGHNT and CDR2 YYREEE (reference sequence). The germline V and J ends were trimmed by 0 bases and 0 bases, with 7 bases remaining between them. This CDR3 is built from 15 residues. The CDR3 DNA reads TGTGCCAGCAGCTTGGGGGGGAACTCTGGAAACACCATATATTTT. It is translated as CASSLGGNSGNTIYF.

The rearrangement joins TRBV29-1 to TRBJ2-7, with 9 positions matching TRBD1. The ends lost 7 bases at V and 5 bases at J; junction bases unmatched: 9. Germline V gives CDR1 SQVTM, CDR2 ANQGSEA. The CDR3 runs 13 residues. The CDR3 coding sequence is TGCAGCGGGACGGACAGGGGTTGGGACGAGCAGTACTTC. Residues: CSGTDRGWDEQYF.

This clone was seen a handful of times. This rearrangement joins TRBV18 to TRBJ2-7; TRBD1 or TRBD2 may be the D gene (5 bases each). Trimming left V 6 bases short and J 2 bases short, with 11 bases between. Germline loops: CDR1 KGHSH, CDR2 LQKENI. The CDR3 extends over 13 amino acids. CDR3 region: CASSRGMAYEQYF. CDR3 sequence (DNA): TGTGCCAGCTCGAGGGGAATGGCCTACGAGCAGTACTTC.

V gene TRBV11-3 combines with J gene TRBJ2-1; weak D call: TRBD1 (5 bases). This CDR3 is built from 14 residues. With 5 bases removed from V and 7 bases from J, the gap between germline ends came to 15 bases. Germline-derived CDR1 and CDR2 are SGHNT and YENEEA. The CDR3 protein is CASSPARGANEQFF. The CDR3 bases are TGTGCCAGCAGCCCCGCGCGTGGGGCTAATGAGCAGTTCTTC.

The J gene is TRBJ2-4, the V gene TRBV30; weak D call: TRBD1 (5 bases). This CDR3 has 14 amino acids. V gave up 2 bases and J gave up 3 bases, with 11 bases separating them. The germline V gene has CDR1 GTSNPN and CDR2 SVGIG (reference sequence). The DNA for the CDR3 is TGTGCCTGGAGTCCCAGGGATGGCAAAAACATTCAGTACTTC. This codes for CAWSPRDGKNIQYF.

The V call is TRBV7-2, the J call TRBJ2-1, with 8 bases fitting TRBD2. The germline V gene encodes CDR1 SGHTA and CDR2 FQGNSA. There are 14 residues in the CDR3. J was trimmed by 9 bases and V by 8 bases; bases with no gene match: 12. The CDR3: CASRDRAGGLEQFF. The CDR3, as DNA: TGTGCCAGCCGCGACCGCGCGGGAGGTCTTGAGCAGTTCTTC.

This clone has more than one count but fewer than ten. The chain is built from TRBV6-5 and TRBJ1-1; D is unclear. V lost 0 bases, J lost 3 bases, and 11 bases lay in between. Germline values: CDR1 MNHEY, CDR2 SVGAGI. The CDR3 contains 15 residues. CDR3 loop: CASSYSGSGDTEAFF. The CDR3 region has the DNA TGTGCCAGCAGTTACTCAGGGTCGGGAGACACTGAAGCTTTCTTT.

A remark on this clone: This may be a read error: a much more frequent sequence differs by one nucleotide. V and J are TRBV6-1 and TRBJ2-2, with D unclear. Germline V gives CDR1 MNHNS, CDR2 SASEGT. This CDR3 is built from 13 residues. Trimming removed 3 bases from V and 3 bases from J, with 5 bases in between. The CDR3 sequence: CASSDSDTGELFF. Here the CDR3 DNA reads TGTGCCAGCAGTGATTCTGACACCGGGGAGCTGTTTTTT.

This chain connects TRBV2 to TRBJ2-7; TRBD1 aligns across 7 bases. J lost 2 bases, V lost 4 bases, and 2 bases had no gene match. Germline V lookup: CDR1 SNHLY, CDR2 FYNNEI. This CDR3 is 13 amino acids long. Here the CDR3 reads CASSGDSPYEQYF. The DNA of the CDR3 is TGTGCCAGCAGTGGGGACAGCCCCTACGAGCAGTACTTC.

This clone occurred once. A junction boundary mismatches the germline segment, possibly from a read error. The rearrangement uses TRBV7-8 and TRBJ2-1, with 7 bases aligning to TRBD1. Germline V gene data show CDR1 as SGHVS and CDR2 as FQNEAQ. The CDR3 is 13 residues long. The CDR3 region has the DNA TGTGCCAGCAGCATGGACAGGAGGAATGAGCAGCTCTTC. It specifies CASSMDRRNEQLF. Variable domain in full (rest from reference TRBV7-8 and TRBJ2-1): GAGVSQSPRYKVAKRGQDVALRCDPISGHVSLFWYQQALGQGPEFLTYFQNEAQLDKSGLPSDRFFAERPEGSVSTLKIQRTQQEDSAVYLCASSMDRRNEQLFGPGTRLTVL.

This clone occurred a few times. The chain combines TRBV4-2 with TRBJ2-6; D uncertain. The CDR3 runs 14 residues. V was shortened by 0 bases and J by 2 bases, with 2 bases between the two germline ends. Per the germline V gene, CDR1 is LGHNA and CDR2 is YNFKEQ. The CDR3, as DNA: TGTGCCAGCAGCCAAGAGCCTGGGGCCAACGTCCTGACTTTC. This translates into CASSQEPGANVLTF.